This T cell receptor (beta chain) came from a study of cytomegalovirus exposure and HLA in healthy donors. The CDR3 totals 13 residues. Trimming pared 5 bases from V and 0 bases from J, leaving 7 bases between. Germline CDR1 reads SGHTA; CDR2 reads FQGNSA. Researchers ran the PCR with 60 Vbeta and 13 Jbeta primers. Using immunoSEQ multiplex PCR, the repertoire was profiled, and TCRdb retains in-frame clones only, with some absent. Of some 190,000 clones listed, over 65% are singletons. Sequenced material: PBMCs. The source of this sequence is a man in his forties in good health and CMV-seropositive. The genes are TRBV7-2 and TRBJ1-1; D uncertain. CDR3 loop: CASSTGLNTEAFF. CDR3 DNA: TGTGCCAGCAGCACGGGTCTGAACACTGAAGCTTTCTTT.